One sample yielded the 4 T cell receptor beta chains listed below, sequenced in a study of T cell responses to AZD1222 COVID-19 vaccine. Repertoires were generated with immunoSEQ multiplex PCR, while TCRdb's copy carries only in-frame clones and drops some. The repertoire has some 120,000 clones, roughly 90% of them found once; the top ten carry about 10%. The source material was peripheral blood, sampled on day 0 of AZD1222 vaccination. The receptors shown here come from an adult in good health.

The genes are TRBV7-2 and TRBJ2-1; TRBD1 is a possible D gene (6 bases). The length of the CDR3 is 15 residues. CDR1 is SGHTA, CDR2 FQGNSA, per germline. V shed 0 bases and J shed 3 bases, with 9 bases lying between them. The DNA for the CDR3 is TGTGCCAGCAGCTTAGCCCGGGACAACTACAATGAGCAGTTCTTC. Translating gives CASSLARDNYNEQFF.

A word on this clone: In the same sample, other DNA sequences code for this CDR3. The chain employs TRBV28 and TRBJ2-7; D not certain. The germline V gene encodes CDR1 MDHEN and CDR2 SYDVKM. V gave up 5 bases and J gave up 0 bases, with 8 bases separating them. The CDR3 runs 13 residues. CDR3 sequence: CASSPGSSYEQYF. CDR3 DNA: TGTGCCAGCAGTCCGGGCAGCTCCTACGAGCAGTACTTC.

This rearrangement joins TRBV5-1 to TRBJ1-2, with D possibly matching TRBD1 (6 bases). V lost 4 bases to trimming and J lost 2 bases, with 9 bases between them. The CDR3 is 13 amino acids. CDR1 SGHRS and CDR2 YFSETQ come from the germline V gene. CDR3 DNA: TGCGCCAGCAGCCCAGGGGTAAACTATGGCTACACCTTC. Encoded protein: CASSPGVNYGYTF.

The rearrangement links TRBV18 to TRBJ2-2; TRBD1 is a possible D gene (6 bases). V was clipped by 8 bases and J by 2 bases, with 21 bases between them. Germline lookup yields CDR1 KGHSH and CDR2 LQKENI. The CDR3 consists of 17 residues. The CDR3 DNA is TGTGCCAGCCACCCCAATCCCGGGACACCAAACACCGGGGAGCTGTTTTTT. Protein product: CASHPNPGTPNTGELFF.